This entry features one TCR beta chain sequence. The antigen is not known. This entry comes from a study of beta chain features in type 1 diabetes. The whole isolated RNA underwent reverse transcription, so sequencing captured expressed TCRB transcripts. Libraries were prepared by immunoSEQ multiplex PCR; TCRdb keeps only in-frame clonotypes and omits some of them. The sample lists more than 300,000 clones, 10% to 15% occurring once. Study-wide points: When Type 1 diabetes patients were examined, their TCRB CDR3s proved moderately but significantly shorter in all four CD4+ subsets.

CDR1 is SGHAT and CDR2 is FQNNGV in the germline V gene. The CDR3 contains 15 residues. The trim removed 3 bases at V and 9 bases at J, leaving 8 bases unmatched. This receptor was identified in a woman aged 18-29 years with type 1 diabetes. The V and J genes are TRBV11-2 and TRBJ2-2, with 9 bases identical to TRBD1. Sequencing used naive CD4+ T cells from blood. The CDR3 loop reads CASSFRDRDDRELFF. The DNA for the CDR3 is TGTGCCAGCAGCTTCCGGGACAGGGACGACCGGGAGCTGTTTTTT.